What follows describes a single TCR beta chain. The entry originates in a study of blood T cell repertoires in COVID-19. About the research overall: Nucleic acid was either cDNA or gDNA, and it came from T cells, B-cell-depleted T cells, or PBMCs.

In the study's own analysis: Estimation of nucleated cell counts was performed using reference gene primer amplification. The data were produced by immunoSEQ multiplex PCR, yet TCRdb's version contains in-frame clones alone and is incomplete. V, J and clone size are those of that table, while D and trimming were read from the DNA. The sample lists 100,000 or so clones, about 86% occurring once. The V gene's germline CDR1 is SGHTA and CDR2 FQGNSA. This CDR3 comprises 14 residues. V was clipped by 5 bases and J by 7 bases; unmatched bases: 11. This chain uses TRBV7-2 with TRBJ2-7; 7 bases fit TRBD1. The receptor was derived from a human donor in a cohort sampled during active COVID-19. The specimen was peripheral blood. DNA of the CDR3: TGTGCCAGCAGCCCACGACAGGGTGTCGGTGAGCAGTACTTC. Its translation: CASSPRQGVGEQYF. The full variable domain, with the rest looked up from reference TRBV7-2 and TRBJ2-7, is GAGVSQSPSNKVTEKGKDVELRCDPISGHTALYWYRQSLGQGLEFLIYFQGNSAPDKSGLPSDRFSAERTGGSVSTLTIQRTQQEDSAVYLCASSPRQGVGEQYFGPGTRLTVT.